This T cell receptor beta chain derives from a study of blood T cell repertoires in COVID-19. In Seattle, patients joined the study during active infection and were tracked longitudinally. This CDR3 spans 12 amino acids. V was shortened by 3 bases and J by 7 bases, with 12 bases between the two germline ends. Looked up from germline, CDR1 is GTSNPN and CDR2 is SVGIG (reference sequence). Methods used by the authors: Amplification with reference gene primers provided the estimates of nucleated cell counts. Profiled with immunoSEQ multiplex PCR; TCRdb holds only in-frame clones, not every one. The V and J calls and clone size come from that table; D and trimming were worked out from the DNA. The sample carries some 290,000 clones, 88% recorded once.

The sequencing sample was made of peripheral blood. The V gene is TRBV30, the J gene TRBJ2-5; TRBD1 might be the D (6 bases). The clonotype originates from a woman under 40 with COVID-19, enrolled during active disease. The CDR3 sequence is CAWRAGERTQYF. Written as DNA, the CDR3 is TGTGCCTGGAGGGCAGGGGAGAGGACCCAGTACTTC.